The entry that follows covers one TCR beta chain sequence. Antigen specificity is unknown. CDR1 and CDR2 (germline): SGHTA, FQGNSA. The CDR3 is made up of 15 amino acids. Trimming cost V 1 base and J 5 bases, with 14 bases left between them. These data come from a study of shared clonotypes between healthy human individuals. Study-level points and caveats: Clonotypes shared by all four sorted-subset donors had higher generation probabilities than non-shared clonotypes.

Naive-designated CD8 cells lacked CD45RO, were positively enriched for CCR7, and omitted terminally differentiated effector memory CD45RA+ cells. It was across several immunoSEQ plates that each subset's genomic DNA was evenly split. TCRdb keeps only in-frame clones here, not all; method: immunoSEQ multiplex PCR. Of roughly 850,000 clones listed, 90% to 97% are singletons. The sample taken for sequencing was naive CD8+ T cells sorted from blood. This sequence joins TRBV7-2 and TRBJ2-5; possibly TRBD2 for D (5 bases). The source of this sequence is a man between 25 and 39 years old in good health. In DNA, the CDR3 is TGTGCCAGCAGCTTAGATATGGCTAGCCTGGAGACCCAGTACTTC. Translating gives CASSLDMASLETQYF.